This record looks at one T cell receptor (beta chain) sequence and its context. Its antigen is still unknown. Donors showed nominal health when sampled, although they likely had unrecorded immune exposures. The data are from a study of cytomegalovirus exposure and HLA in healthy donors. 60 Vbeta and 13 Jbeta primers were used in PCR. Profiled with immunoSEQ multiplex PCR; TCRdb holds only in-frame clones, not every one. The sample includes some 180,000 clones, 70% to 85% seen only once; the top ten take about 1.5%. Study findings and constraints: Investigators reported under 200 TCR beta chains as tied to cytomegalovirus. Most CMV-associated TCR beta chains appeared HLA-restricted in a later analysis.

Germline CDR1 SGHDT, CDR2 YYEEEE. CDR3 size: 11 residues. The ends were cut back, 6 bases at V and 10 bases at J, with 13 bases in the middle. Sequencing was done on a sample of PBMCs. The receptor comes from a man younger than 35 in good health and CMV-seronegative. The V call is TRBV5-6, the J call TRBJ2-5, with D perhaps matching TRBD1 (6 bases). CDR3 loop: CASTLKGVQYF. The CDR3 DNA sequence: TGTGCCAGCACCCTCAAGGGGGTCCAGTACTTC.